This TCR beta chain originates from a study of blood T cell repertoires in COVID-19. Study details: Some COVID-19 samples were acute and others convalescent; all came from the United States, Italy and Spain.

Repertoires were generated with immunoSEQ multiplex PCR, while TCRdb's copy carries only in-frame clones and drops some. The sample contains fewer than 450,000 clones, 70% to 90% of which appear only once. Cohort assignment relied on participant-reported clinical history. Donors in Cohort 3 who had recovered were those with two negative PCRs, healthcare professional clearance, or resolution of their symptoms. The CDR3 contains 11 residues. Between the trimmed V and J ends, which lost 4 bases and 8 bases, there was a span of 5 bases. The clonotype originates from a woman between 18 and 29 years old who had recovered from COVID-19. This chain joins TRBV12-3 or TRBV12-4 and TRBJ1-4, with D perhaps TRBD1 (5 bases). The source material was PBMCs or T cells enriched from blood (not recorded which). In nucleotides, the CDR3 is TGTGCCAGCAGTTCAGGGGAAAAACTGTTTTTT. Translating gives CASSSGEKLFF.